These 15 T cell receptor beta chains were all obtained from the same sample, sequenced in a study of patients and donors after allogeneic stem cell transplantation. TCRdb recomputed calls from the RT-PCR reads with MiXCR, one row per CDR3 protein. Among approximately 210,000 distinct CDR3 sequences listed, less than 45% were seen once. Sequencing was done on a sample of blood, either unsorted or a sorted T cell fraction (not recorded which). The receptors stem from a human donor who was either an allogeneic HSCT recipient or a stem cell or donor lymphocyte infusion donor (not recorded which). It is not recorded whose cells these are; they may come from a transplant donor.

The chain recombines TRBV10-3 with TRBJ1-2, with TRBD1 matching over 7 bases. Germline V gene data show CDR1 as ENHRY and CDR2 as SYGVKD. Trimming cost V 6 bases and J 3 bases; bases outside gene matches: 10. This CDR3 comprises 15 residues. The CDR3 DNA sequence: TGTGCCATCAGACCCCTAGGGGGCGCGGACTATGGCTACACCTTC. Amino acids: CAIRPLGGADYGYTF.

The V call is TRBV3-1, the J call TRBJ2-3, with D possibly TRBD2 on 5 matching bases. In germline, CDR1 is LGHDT, CDR2 YNNKEL (reference sequence). V shed 4 bases and J shed 6 bases, with 14 bases lying between them. This CDR3 is built from 14 residues. CDR3 sequence reads: CASSLGQWEDTQYF. DNA for the CDR3: TGTGCCAGCAGCCTGGGCCAATGGGAGGATACGCAGTATTTT.

The chain combines TRBV29-1 with TRBJ2-3; perhaps TRBD2 as D (7 bases). Germline V gene sequence: CDR1 SQVTM, CDR2 ANQGSEA. V lost 6 bases to trimming and J lost 1 base, with 17 bases between them. The length of the CDR3 is 15 residues. The DNA for the CDR3 is TGCAGCGTCCTGAGGGGGGGTAGTCGCACAGATACGCAGTATTTT. This translates into CSVLRGGSRTDTQYF.

This clonotype was observed a handful of times. The junction departs from germline at one end; a sequencing error may be responsible. The rearrangement joins TRBV29-1 to TRBJ1-4; D remains unclear. CDR1 SQVTM and CDR2 ANQGSEA come from the germline V gene. This CDR3 is built from 11 residues. DNA of the CDR3: TGCAGCGTTTTTACTAATGAAAAACTGCTTTTT. Its translation: CSVFTNEKLLF.

This clonotype was found a few times. The V gene is TRBV6-2 or TRBV6-3, the J gene TRBJ1-2; 11 bases are shared with TRBD1. The CDR3 consists of 16 residues. The J segment lost 6 bases and the V segment lost 0 bases, leaving 6 bases of the junction unmatched. Germline V gene data show CDR1 as MNHEY and CDR2 as SVGEGT. The CDR3 loop reads CASSYSQRTGGNGYTF. CDR3 sequence (DNA): TGTGCCAGCAGTTACTCTCAGCGGACAGGGGGCAATGGCTACACCTTC.

This CDR3 reads CASSPLLSGRLKNTGELFF. The DNA for the CDR3 is TGTGCCAGCAGCCCCCTTCTGAGCGGGAGGCTCAAGAACACCGGGGAGCTGTTTTTT. The chain employs TRBV6-5 and TRBJ2-2; 9 bases line up with TRBD2. The CDR3 covers 19 residues. Germline V gene lookup returns CDR1 MNHEY and CDR2 SVGAGI. With V trimmed by 6 bases and J by 1 base, 15 bases remained unmatched.

The chain employs TRBV7-2 and TRBJ1-5, with D unclear. From germline, CDR1 is SGHTA and CDR2 FQGNSA. The CDR3 loop spans 16 amino acids. V dropped 2 bases and J dropped 2 bases, with 13 bases sitting between them. The CDR3 is CASSLTPSVGNQPQHF. DNA for the CDR3: TGTGCCAGCAGCTTAACCCCCTCTGTTGGCAATCAGCCCCAGCATTTT.

A few counts support this clonotype. CDR3 nucleotides: TGCAGCGGGGGATCTGATGTGATCTCTTTCTTT. Translated: CSGGSDVISFF. This rearrangement joins TRBV29-1 to TRBJ1-1; no clear D. V lost 7 bases and J lost 12, with 18 bases in between. The germline V gene encodes CDR1 SQVTM and CDR2 ANQGSEA. The CDR3 length is 11 residues.

The chain joins TRBV12-3 or TRBV12-4 to TRBJ2-7; tentatively, D is TRBD1 (5 bases). The CDR3 totals 14 residues. The V gene lost 6 bases and the J gene lost 5 bases, with 17 bases spanning the gap. The CDR3 sequence is CASSRAGWRNEQYF. CDR3 sequence (DNA): TGTGCCAGCAGCCGGGCAGGGTGGCGAAACGAGCAGTACTTC.

V is TRBV3-1 and J is TRBJ1-4; D might be TRBD1 (5 bases). Per germline, CDR1 LGHDT and CDR2 YNNKEL (reference sequence). The CDR3 length is 16 residues. V lost 2 bases to trimming and J lost 7 bases, with 17 bases between them. CDR3 coding DNA: TGTGCCAGCAGCCAAACGGAACTTTCCGGGGGTGAAAAACTGTTTTTT. Amino acid sequence: CASSQTELSGGEKLFF. The complete variable domain, with remaining parts taken from reference TRBV3-1 and TRBJ1-4, reads DTAVSQTPKYLVTQMGNDKSIKCEQNLGHDTMYWYKQDSKKFLKIMFSYNNKELIINETVPNRFSPKSPDKAHLNLHINSLELGDSAVYFCASSQTELSGGEKLFFGSGTQLSVL.

This rearrangement joins TRBV12-3 or TRBV12-4 to TRBJ2-5; D is perhaps TRBD1 (6 bases). Trimming took off 9 bases at V and 2 bases at J, with 16 bases between the two ends. CDR3 size: 14 residues. The CDR3, as DNA: TGTGCCAGGGAAATTTGGGGGCCTCAAGAGACCCAGTACTTC. It codes for CAREIWGPQETQYF.

The V gene is TRBV6-5, the J gene TRBJ2-7; no firm D call. Germline V CDR1 and CDR2: MNHEY, SVGAGI. This CDR3 spans 14 amino acids. V was cut by 3 bases and J by 2 bases, with 11 bases left in between. CDR3 residues: CASSYSGAAYEQYF. DNA for the CDR3: TGTGCCAGCAGTTATTCCGGAGCCGCCTACGAGCAGTACTTC.

The rearrangement links TRBV15 to TRBJ2-7; 7 nucleotides line up with TRBD1. The ends lost 1 base at V and 3 bases at J; junction bases unmatched: 3. This CDR3 region has 14 residues. Germline V gene data show CDR1 as LNHNV and CDR2 as YYDKDF (reference sequence). CDR3 nucleotides: TGTGCCACCAGCAGAGGGGACAGTTACTACGAGCAGTACTTC. Translated: CATSRGDSYYEQYF.

In this sample, this clonotype turned up a few times. The V gene is TRBV12-3 or TRBV12-4, the J gene TRBJ1-2, with a possible D match to TRBD1 (5 bases). This CDR3 contains 12 residues. Trimming pared 7 bases from V and 5 bases from J, leaving 11 bases between. The CDR3 loop reads CASTEDSYGYTF. Written as DNA, the CDR3 is TGTGCCAGCACCGAAGACAGTTATGGCTACACCTTC.

This clonotype came up a few times. The genes are TRBV15 and TRBJ2-1; no clear D. Trimming took 5 bases from V and 0 from J, leaving 20 bases between them. CDR1 LNHNV and CDR2 YYDKDF come from the germline V gene (reference sequence). The CDR3 runs 18 residues. In nucleotides, the CDR3 is TGTGCCACCAGCCGACCGTTCGGAGCTGTTAGCTCCTACAATGAGCAGTTCTTC. It yields the protein CATSRPFGAVSSYNEQFF.